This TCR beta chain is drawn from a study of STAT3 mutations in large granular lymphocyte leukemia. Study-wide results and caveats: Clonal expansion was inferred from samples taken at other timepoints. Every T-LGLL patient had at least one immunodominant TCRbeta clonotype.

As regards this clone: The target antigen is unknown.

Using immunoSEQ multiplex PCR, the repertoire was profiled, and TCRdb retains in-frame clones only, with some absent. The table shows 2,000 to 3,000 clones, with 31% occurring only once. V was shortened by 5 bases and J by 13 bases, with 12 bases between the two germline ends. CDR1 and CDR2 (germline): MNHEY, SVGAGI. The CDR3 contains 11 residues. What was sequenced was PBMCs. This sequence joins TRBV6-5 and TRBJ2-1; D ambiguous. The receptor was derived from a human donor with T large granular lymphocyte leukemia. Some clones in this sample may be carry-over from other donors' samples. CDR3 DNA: TGTGCCAGCAGTACCTTAGCTAAACAGTTCTTC. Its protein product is CASSTLAKQFF.